This T cell receptor (beta chain) appears in the sequencing data of a study of identical twins. This clonotype showed up just a few times. TCRdb called the 5' RACE reads again in MiXCR, with one record for every CDR3 protein. Counted here are 1.5 million to 2 million distinct CDR3 sequences, 32% occurring once; the ten biggest clones make up 0.25% to 0.3%. CDR3 length equals 19 residues. Germline loops: CDR1 KGHDR, CDR2 SFDVKD. V was shortened by 0 bases and J by 5 bases, with 23 bases between the two germline ends. This sequence joins TRBV24-1 and TRBJ2-3, with D uncertain. The sequencing sample was made of cord blood. The TCR comes from a newborn girl in good health. CDR3 coding DNA: TGTGCCACCAGTGATTTGGCCCAAGGGTGGGCCCGAAGTGGAGATACGCAGTATTTT. Protein product: CATSDLAQGWARSGDTQYF.